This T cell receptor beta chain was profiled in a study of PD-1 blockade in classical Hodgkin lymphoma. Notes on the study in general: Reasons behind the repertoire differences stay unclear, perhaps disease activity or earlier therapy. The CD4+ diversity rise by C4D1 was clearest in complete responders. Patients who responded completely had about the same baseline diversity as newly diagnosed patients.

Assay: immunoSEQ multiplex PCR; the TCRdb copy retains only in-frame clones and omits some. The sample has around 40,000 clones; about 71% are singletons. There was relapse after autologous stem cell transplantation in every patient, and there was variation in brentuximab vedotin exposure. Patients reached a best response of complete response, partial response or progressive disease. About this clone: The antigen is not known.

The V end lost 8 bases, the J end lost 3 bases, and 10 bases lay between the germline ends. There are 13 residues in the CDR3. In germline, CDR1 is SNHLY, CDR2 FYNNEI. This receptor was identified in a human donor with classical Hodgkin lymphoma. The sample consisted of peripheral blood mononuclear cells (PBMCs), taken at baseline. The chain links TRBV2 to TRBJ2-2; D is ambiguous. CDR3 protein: CASGLVYTGELFF. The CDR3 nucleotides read TGTGCCAGCGGTCTAGTGTACACCGGGGAGCTGTTTTTT. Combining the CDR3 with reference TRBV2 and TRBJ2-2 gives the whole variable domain EPEVTQTPSHQVTQMGQEVILRCVPISNHLYFYWYRQILGQKVEFLVSFYNNEISEKSEIFDDQFSVERPDGSNFTLKIRSTKLEDSAMYFCASGLVYTGELFFGEGSRLTVL.